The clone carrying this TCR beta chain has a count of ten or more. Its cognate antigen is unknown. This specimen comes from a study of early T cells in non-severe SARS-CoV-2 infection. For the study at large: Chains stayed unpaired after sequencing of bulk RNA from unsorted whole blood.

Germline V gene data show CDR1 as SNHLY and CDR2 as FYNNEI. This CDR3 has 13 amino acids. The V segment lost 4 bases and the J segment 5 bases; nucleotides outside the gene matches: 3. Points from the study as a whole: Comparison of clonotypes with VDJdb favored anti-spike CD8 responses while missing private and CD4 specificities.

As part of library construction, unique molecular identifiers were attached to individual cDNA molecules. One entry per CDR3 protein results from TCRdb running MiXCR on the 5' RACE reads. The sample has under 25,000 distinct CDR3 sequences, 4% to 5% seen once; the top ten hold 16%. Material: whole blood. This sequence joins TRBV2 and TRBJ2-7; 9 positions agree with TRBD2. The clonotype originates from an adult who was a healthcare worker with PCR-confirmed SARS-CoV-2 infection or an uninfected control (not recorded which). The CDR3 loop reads CASSAGTSNEQYF. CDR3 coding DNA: TGTGCCAGCAGTGCCGGGACTAGCAACGAGCAGTACTTC.